One and the same sample provided the 22 T cell receptor beta chains below, sequenced in a study of CD8+ T cells in alopecia areata (dated by TCRdb to 2017 to 2018). The library was prepared using the immunoSEQ multiplex PCR assay. To provide template for TCR sequencing, every sample had RNA extracted and reverse transcribed into cDNA. The source is immuneACCESS, and TCRdb retained only in-frame sequences with V and J called. Part of the clones is not carried over; for the studies checked, unresolved V genes explain less than half of this, and the remainder is unexplained. The sample yields some 220,000 clones; less than 75% were counted once. The ten largest clones capture around 1.5% of the sample. Explained via the paper, the time point label denotes: four to five weeks on oral tofacitinib. The sample's treatment or condition label is to be understood as: oral pan-JAK inhibitor, 5-10 mg twice daily.

The input for sequencing was CD4+ T cells sorted from blood, taken at week 4, from a patient treated with tofacitinib. Receptors were obtained from a human donor with alopecia areata.

The V gene is TRBV25-1, the J gene TRBJ2-4; 11 bases are a match to TRBD1. CDR3 length: 16 amino acids. In germline, CDR1 is MGHDK, CDR2 SYGVNS. V trimming: 3 bases; J trimming: 8 bases; junction bases outside the gene matches: 9. CDR3 bases: TGTGCCAGCAGTGACCCAGGACAGGGGGCTTACGACATTCAGTACTTC. Translating gives CASSDPGQGAYDIQYF.

The chain recombines TRBV7-2 with TRBJ2-3, with D unresolved. Germline CDR1 reads SGHTA; CDR2 reads FQGNSA. The CDR3 spans 16 residues. Deletions cut 5 bases from V and 1 base from J, with 16 bases between. This chain's CDR3 is CASSPVMGLRTDTQYF. The CDR3 coding sequence is TGTGCCAGCAGCCCAGTAATGGGGTTACGCACAGATACGCAGTATTTT.

The chain combines TRBV5-6 with TRBJ2-7; 8 bases map to TRBD2. The germline gives CDR1 SGHDT, CDR2 YYEEEE. This CDR3 region has 14 residues. V lost 5 bases and J lost 3; bases outside the gene matches: 7. CDR3 nucleotides: TGTGCCAGCAGGAAAACCGGGACTAGCTACGAGCAGTACTTC. This codes for CASRKTGTSYEQYF.

The chain combines TRBV7-2 with TRBJ1-1; D gene uncertain. CDR1 and CDR2 (germline): SGHTA, FQGNSA. The CDR3 contains 9 residues. V was shortened by 3 bases and J by 7 bases, with 0 bases between the two germline ends. The CDR3 loop is CASSFEAFF. The CDR3 bases are TGTGCCAGCAGCTTTGAAGCTTTCTTT.

This clone came up a few times. The chain recombines TRBV7-3 with TRBJ2-2; either TRBD1 or TRBD2 may supply D (5 bases each). V was shortened by 1 base and J by 3 bases, with 15 bases between the two germline ends. Germline CDR1 is SGHTA and CDR2 is FQGTGA. This CDR3 is 17 amino acids long. CDR3 amino acids: CASSLNGLRGDTGELFF. DNA of the CDR3: TGTGCCAGCAGCTTAAATGGCCTAAGGGGAGACACCGGGGAGCTGTTTTTT.

The J gene is TRBJ1-1, the V gene TRBV28; D ambiguous. The V end lost 4 bases, the J end lost 2 bases, and 11 bases lay between the germline ends. CDR3 length: 14 amino acids. From germline, CDR1 is MDHEN and CDR2 SYDVKM. The CDR3 DNA sequence: TGTGCCAGCAGTTCCTCTTGGGATAACACTGAAGCTTTCTTT. Translated: CASSSSWDNTEAFF.

This clone showed up just a few times. The chain joins TRBV10-1 to TRBJ2-3, with D tentatively TRBD1 or TRBD2 (5 bases each). V was clipped by 4 bases and J by 8 bases, with 10 bases between them. Looked up from germline, CDR1 is WNHNN and CDR2 is SYGVQD (reference sequence). The length of the CDR3 is 12 residues. The CDR3 here is CASSGGERTQYF. The CDR3 nucleotides are TGCGCCAGCAGTGGAGGGGAACGTACGCAGTATTTT.

This clone turned up a few times. Here the CDR3 reads CASSPKIRGRILSYGYTF. CDR3 sequence (DNA): TGCGCCAGCAGCCCTAAGATTCGAGGGCGAATCTTGAGCTATGGCTACACCTTC. The gene calls are TRBV4-1 and TRBJ1-2; D remains unclear. This CDR3 has 18 amino acids. Per germline, CDR1 MGHRA and CDR2 YSYEKL. The V and J ends lost 4 bases and 4 bases respectively, with 25 bases between them.

The V call is TRBV15, the J call TRBJ2-7; D uncertain. The CDR3 spans 13 residues. V lost 2 bases to trimming and J lost 2 bases, with 7 bases between them. Germline assignment: CDR1 LNHNV and CDR2 YYDKDF (reference sequence). CDR3 bases: TGTGCCACCAGCAGAAGAAGGGCCTACGAGCAGTACTTC. Translated, it gives CATSRRRAYEQYF. Based on the CDR3 plus reference TRBV15 and TRBJ2-7, the full variable domain is DAMVIQNPRYQVTQFGKPVTLSCSQTLNHNVMYWYQQKSSQAPKLLFHYYDKDFNNEADTPDNFQSRRPNTSFCFLDIRSPGLGDTAMYLCATSRRRAYEQYFGPGTRLTVT.

This clone was seen just once. This chain connects TRBV30 to TRBJ2-2; D gene unclear. CDR1 GTSNPN and CDR2 SVGIG come from the germline V gene (reference sequence). Trimming removed 4 bases at V and 7 bases at J, with 19 bases between. The CDR3 length is 15 residues. The CDR3 DNA reads as TGTGCCTGGAAATATGTTAGCCCCTTCGGCGGGGAGCTGTTTTTT. This codes for CAWKYVSPFGGELFF.

This clone has just a few counts. The V call is TRBV29-1, the J call TRBJ2-7; D not certain. V lost 4 bases and J 3 bases, leaving 10 bases between the germline ends. This CDR3 is built from 12 residues. CDR1 and CDR2 from the germline V gene are SQVTM and ANQGSEA. This CDR3 is CSVAQGIYEQYF. In DNA form, the CDR3 reads TGCAGCGTTGCTCAAGGGATCTACGAGCAGTACTTC.

About this clone itself: This sample includes further DNA sequences coding for the same CDR3. Written as DNA, the CDR3 is TGCAGCGTTGGTGGGGGGACAGATACGCAGTATTTT. It translates to CSVGGGTDTQYF. The chain carries TRBV29-1 and TRBJ2-3; D may be TRBD2 (6 bases). Looked up from germline, CDR1 is SQVTM and CDR2 is ANQGSEA. The length of the CDR3 is 12 residues. Trimming stripped 4 bases from V and 3 bases from J, with 8 bases between.

The count of this clone is one. This rearrangement joins TRBV11-2 to TRBJ2-5; no clear D. The CDR3 length is 15 residues. Between the trimmed V and J ends, which lost 1 base and 2 bases, there was a span of 11 bases. Germline CDR1 is SGHAT and CDR2 is FQNNGV. The CDR3 spells CASSLGPVAQETQYF. CDR3 bases: TGTGCCAGCAGCTTAGGACCGGTAGCTCAAGAGACCCAGTACTTC.

The chain couples TRBV6-5 to TRBJ1-2; 9 bases map to TRBD1. Trimming at V came to 6 bases and at J to 8 bases, leaving 10 bases not matched to a gene. The CDR3 is 14 residues long. The V gene's germline CDR1 is MNHEY and CDR2 SVGAGI. DNA for the CDR3: TGTGCCAGCAGGAGAGCCTGGACAGGGGAAGGCTACACCTTC. It is translated as CASRRAWTGEGYTF.

This clone was seen ten or more times. V is TRBV10-2 and J is TRBJ2-1; D possibly corresponds to TRBD1 (6 bases). Trimming removed 5 bases at V and 0 bases at J, with 11 bases between. The CDR3 consists of 15 residues. CDR1 is WSHSY and CDR2 is SAAADI in the germline V gene. CDR3 loop: CASSYRVSSYNEQFF. The CDR3, as DNA: TGCGCCAGCAGTTACAGGGTTAGCTCCTACAATGAGCAGTTCTTC.

The gene calls are TRBV27 and TRBJ1-6; the match to TRBD1 covers 8 bases. After removal of 6 bases from V and 7 bases from J, the junction contained 2 bases not matched to a gene. Germline CDR1 is MNHEY and CDR2 is SMNVEV (reference sequence). The CDR3 totals 13 residues. CDR3 region: CASRGQANSPLHF. The DNA for the CDR3 is TGTGCCAGCAGGGGACAGGCGAATTCACCCCTCCACTTT.

This clone was counted a few times. The CDR3, as DNA: TGTGCCAGCAGCTTAAGACAGGCTAAAGGGCCCCAGCATTTT. Translating it yields CASSLRQAKGPQHF. The chain is built from TRBV5-6 and TRBJ1-5; D is perhaps TRBD1 (6 bases). V lost 2 bases and J lost 9, with 15 bases in between. The germline V gene encodes CDR1 SGHDT and CDR2 YYEEEE. The length of the CDR3 is 14 residues.

In its sample, this clone was seen a few times. V gene TRBV29-1 combines with J gene TRBJ1-2, with 8 bases fitting TRBD1. Trimming cost V 1 base and J 7 bases; bases outside gene matches: 5. There are 13 residues in the CDR3. Germline loops: CDR1 SQVTM, CDR2 ANQGSEA. The CDR3, as DNA: TGCAGCGTTGAAGCGACAGGGGAGTTTGGCTACACCTTC. Its protein is CSVEATGEFGYTF.

This sequence joins TRBV30 and TRBJ1-6; D unclear. This CDR3 is built from 12 residues. Trimming removed 3 bases from V and 9 bases from J, with 9 bases in between. Germline V gene sequence: CDR1 GTSNPN, CDR2 SVGIG (reference sequence). CDR3 region: CAWRTPGSPLHF. As DNA, the CDR3 is TGTGCCTGGAGGACTCCGGGTTCACCCCTCCACTTT.

The chain recombines TRBV4-3 with TRBJ1-4; unclear D gene. This CDR3 has 18 residues. Germline lookup yields CDR1 LGHNA and CDR2 YSLEER. V shed 0 bases and J shed 4 bases, with 18 bases lying between them. The CDR3: CASSQDPLPAHDNEKLFF. DNA for the CDR3: TGCGCCAGCAGCCAAGATCCTCTTCCGGCGCATGATAATGAAAAACTGTTTTTT.

V and J are TRBV7-2 and TRBJ1-2; D is unclear. CDR1 is SGHTA and CDR2 is FQGNSA in the germline V gene. V was cut by 3 bases and J by 4 bases, with 15 bases left in between. The CDR3 is 15 residues long. Here the CDR3 reads CASSFPTPEGYGYTF. The CDR3 DNA reads TGTGCCAGCAGCTTCCCTACACCCGAGGGCTATGGCTACACCTTC.

The rearrangement joins TRBV5-6 to TRBJ2-3; D unresolved. The CDR3 loop spans 17 amino acids. The V end lost 3 bases, the J end lost 0 bases, and 17 bases lay between the germline ends. Germline lookup yields CDR1 SGHDT and CDR2 YYEEEE. CDR3 in amino acids: CASSSWGSPLSTDTQYF. As DNA, the CDR3 is TGTGCCAGCAGCTCCTGGGGTAGCCCACTCAGCACAGATACGCAGTATTTT.